Given below is one T cell receptor (beta chain) in context. Which antigen it targets is not known. There are no base qualities to consult, and no much larger clone falls within one base. Using the deep immunoSEQ assay, multiplex PCR amplified TCR CDR3 regions from genomic DNA. Extracted genomic DNA from each cell subset was spread evenly across all wells of several immunoSEQ 96-well plates, with each plate serving as a replicate. For unsorted PBMC, about 300 ng genomic DNA, equal to about 30,000 T cell genomes, was loaded into each replicate PCR. Genomic DNA from unsorted PBMC was sequenced over ten immunoSEQ deep assay plates. The purified libraries were quantified using a Qubit 3.0 fluorometer, sized with a Bioanalyzer 2100, and then quantified again using the KAPA Library Quantification kit. Every immunoSEQ 96-well plate was sequenced on a dedicated single-read 150-cycle Illumina NextSeq 550 flow cell. From the authors' description of their analysis: The immunoSEQ output contained only junctional sequences without quality scores, so filtering could not match that applied to full-length reads. Sequences were annotated with PyIR, a Python wrapper for IgBLAST v1.9, using IMGT germline references to assign V/J genes and CDR3. Reads were removed for weak V/J assignments (E-value above 1e-6), missing CDR3, stop codons, out-of-frame junctions, or ambiguous translated residues. V3J clonotypes were defined as sequences sharing the same inferred V gene, J gene, and CDR3 amino acid sequence. The percentage overlap between two repertoires was calculated by dividing the number of shared unique clonotypes by the size of the smaller repertoire. Richness of each repertoire was evaluated using RTK rarefaction, the Chao1 estimator, and Recon v2.1 estimates of unobserved clonotypes. Held by TCRdb, this immuneACCESS table contains in-frame sequences only and omits some clones. Under half of the omission traces to an unresolved V gene where checked; the cause of the rest is unknown. The D gene and trimming were derived from the DNA, and the V and J assignments and clone size from that table. The sample yields about 470,000 clones; roughly 77% were counted once. About 13% of the sample is taken by the ten largest.

The donors were healthy, HIV-negative adults who had no recently reported acute infections or vaccinations. Every donor was a Caucasian adult living in Nashville, Tennessee, USA. For unsorted samples, 75 million to 90 million PBMCs were counted and genomic DNA was extracted with the QIAamp DNA Blood Mini kit. Blood was collected by leukapheresis, and PBMCs were isolated by Ficoll-Histopaque density gradient centrifugation and then cryopreserved in liquid nitrogen vapor phase. These data belong to a study of shared clonotypes between healthy human individuals (dated by TCRdb to about 2020). With regard to the full study: A couple of women and a few men aged 18 to 49 years were included in the cohort. The study deeply sequenced blood TCR repertoires of 5 or 6 healthy adults to estimate repertoire size and the extent of clonotype sharing between individuals. To increase sequencing depth and limit assay-specific biases, different laboratories used diverse techniques to prepare libraries and sequence TCR repertoires. Leukapheresis yielded between about 0.94 and 10 billion PBMCs per donor.

What the research found in general, with its limitations: Sampling was restricted to blood, and TCR repertoires in tissues likely differ from the TCR repertoires found in blood. Pairwise subsampling indicated that sequencing depth was expected to affect the degree of clonotype sharing among donors. The genetic and exposure-history diversity represented was limited by the small number of donors.

Germline trimming amounts to 2 bases on V and 7 bases on J, with 2 as the count of junction bases outside the gene matches. The CDR3 runs 13 amino acids, cysteine and phenylalanine included. Just the 39-base CDR3 DNA is kept, in frame starting at base 1. Looking up the germline V gene yields CDR1 SGHRS and CDR2 YFSETQ. Sequenced material: PBMCs. Recombination connected TRBV5-1 to TRBJ1-5, and 8 junction bases match TRBD1. The clonotype originates from a woman in her thirties or forties in good health. Some clones in this sample may be carry-over from other donors' samples. The CDR3 sequence is CASSFDRGQPQHF. The sequenced DNA is TGCGCCAGCAGCTTTGACAGGGGCCAGCCCCAGCATTTT.